The clone carrying this T cell receptor beta chain came up a few times. The antigen remains undetermined. The sample is drawn from a study of identical twins. Carrying unique molecular identifiers, the cDNA also gained a universal primer site through template switching. A single record per CDR3 protein comes from TCRdb applying MiXCR to the 5' RACE reads. The data show about 700,000 distinct CDR3 sequences, around 6% seen once. Study conclusions and caveats: Out-of-frame alpha sequences shared by twins showed excess low generation probability. Memory repertoires showed no such pattern, whereas abundant cord blood beta clonotypes carried fewer insertions. The study found weaker excess twin sharing in beta out-of-frame sequences.

CDR1 DFQATT and CDR2 SNEGSKA come from the germline V gene (reference sequence). V was shortened by 2 bases and J by 4 bases, with 13 bases between the two germline ends. CDR3 length: 14 residues. The J gene is TRBJ2-3, the V gene TRBV20-1; D might be TRBD1 (5 bases). This TCR derives from a man younger than 35 in good health. Input material: naive T cells sorted from blood. The CDR3 loop reads CSARPAQGSDTQYF. CDR3 in DNA: TGCAGTGCTAGACCGGCGCAGGGTTCAGATACGCAGTATTTT.